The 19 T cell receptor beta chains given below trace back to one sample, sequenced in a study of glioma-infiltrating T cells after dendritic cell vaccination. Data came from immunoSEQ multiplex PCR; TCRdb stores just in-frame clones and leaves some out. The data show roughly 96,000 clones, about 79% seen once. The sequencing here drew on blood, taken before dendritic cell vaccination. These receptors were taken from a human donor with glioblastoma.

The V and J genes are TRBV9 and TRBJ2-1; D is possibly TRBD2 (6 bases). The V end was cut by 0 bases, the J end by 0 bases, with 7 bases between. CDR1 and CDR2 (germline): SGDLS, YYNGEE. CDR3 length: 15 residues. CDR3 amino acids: CASSVATSSYNEQFF. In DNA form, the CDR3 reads TGTGCCAGCAGCGTAGCGACTAGCTCCTACAATGAGCAGTTCTTC.

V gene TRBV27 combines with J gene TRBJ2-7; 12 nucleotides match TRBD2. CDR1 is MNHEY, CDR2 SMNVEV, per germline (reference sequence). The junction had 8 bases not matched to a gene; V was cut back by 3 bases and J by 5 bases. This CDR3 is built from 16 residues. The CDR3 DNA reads TGTGCCAGCAGTTTGATTCTAGCGGGAGGGCCACACGAGCAGTACTTC. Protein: CASSLILAGGPHEQYF.

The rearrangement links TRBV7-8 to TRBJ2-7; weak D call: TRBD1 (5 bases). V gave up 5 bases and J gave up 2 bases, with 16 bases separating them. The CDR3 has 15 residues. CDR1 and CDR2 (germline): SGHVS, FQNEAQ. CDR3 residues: CASSPDRVQPYEQYF. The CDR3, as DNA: TGTGCCAGCAGCCCCGACAGAGTACAACCCTACGAGCAGTACTTC.

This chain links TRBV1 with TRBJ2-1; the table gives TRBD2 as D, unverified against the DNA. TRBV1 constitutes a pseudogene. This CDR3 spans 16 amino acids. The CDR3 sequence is CTSSRLEDRPNNEQFF. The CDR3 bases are TGCACCAGCAGTAGGTTGGAGGACCGCCCTAACAATGAGCAGTTCTTC.

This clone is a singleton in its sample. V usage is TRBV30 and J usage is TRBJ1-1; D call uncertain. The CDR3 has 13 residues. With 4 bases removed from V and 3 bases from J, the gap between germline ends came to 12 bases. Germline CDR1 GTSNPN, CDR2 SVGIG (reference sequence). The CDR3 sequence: CAWISIGDTEAFF. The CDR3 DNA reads TGTGCCTGGATATCGATCGGAGACACTGAAGCTTTCTTT.

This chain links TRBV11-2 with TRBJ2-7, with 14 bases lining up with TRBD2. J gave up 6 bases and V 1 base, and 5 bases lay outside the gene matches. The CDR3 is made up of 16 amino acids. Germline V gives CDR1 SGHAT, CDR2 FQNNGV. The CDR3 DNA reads TGTGCCAGCAGCTTAGCCGGGACTAGCGGGAGTCCCGAGCAGTACTTC. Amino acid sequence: CASSLAGTSGSPEQYF.

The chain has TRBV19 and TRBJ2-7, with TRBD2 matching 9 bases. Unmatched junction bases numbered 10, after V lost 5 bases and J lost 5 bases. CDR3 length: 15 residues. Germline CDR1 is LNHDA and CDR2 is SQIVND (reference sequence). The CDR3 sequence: CASSAGRGGPNEQYF. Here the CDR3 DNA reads TGTGCCAGTAGTGCTGGGCGGGGGGGGCCGAACGAGCAGTACTTC.

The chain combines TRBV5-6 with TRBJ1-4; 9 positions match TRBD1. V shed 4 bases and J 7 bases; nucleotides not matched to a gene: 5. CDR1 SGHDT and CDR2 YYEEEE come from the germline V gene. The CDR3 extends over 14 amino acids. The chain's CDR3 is CASSQGQGSEKLFF. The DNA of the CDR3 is TGTGCCAGCAGCCAGGGACAGGGAAGTGAAAAACTGTTTTTT.

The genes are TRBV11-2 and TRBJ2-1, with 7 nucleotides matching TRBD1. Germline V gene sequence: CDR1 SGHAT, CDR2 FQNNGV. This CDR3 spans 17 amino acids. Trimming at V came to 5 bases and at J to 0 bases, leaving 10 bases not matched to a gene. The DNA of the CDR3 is TGTGCCAGCAGCGAATGGACAGGTCACAGCTCCTACAATGAGCAGTTCTTC. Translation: CASSEWTGHSSYNEQFF.

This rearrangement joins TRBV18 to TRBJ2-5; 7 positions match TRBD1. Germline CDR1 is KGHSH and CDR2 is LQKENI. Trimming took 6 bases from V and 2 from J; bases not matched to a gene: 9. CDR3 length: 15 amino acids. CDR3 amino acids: CASSDQGRGQETQYF. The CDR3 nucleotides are TGTGCCAGCTCTGACCAGGGCAGGGGGCAAGAGACCCAGTACTTC.

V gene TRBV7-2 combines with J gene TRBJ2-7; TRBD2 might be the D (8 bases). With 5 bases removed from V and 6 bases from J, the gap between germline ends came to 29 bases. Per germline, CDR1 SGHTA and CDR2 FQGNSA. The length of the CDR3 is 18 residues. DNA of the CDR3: TGTGCCAGCAGCCCCCGGGGGGGTGTAGGGGGCAAAGGTGGCGAGCAGTACTTC. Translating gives CASSPRGGVGGKGGEQYF.

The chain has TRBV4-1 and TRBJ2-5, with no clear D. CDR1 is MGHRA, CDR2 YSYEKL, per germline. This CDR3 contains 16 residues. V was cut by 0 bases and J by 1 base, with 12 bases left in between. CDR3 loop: CASSQEAASLQETQYF. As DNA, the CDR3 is TGCGCCAGCAGCCAAGAGGCGGCCTCCCTCCAAGAGACCCAGTACTTC.

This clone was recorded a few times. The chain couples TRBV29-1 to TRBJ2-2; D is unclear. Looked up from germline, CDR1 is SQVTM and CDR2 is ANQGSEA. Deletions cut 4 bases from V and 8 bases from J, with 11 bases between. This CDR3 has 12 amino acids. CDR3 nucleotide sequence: TGCAGCGTTGTAGACTTGAGTGGGGAGCTGTTTTTT. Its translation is CSVVDLSGELFF.

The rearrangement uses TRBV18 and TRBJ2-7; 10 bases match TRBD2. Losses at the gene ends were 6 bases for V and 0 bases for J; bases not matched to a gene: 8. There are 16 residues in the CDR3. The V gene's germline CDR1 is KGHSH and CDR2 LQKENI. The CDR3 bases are TGTGCCAGCTCGCCGATAGCGGGGGGTCTCTCCTACGAGCAGTACTTC. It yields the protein CASSPIAGGLSYEQYF.

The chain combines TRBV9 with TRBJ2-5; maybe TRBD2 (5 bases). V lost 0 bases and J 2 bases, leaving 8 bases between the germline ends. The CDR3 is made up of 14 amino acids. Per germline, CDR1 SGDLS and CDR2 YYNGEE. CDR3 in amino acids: CASSVGGLQETQYF. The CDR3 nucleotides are TGTGCCAGCAGCGTAGGAGGGCTTCAAGAGACCCAGTACTTC.

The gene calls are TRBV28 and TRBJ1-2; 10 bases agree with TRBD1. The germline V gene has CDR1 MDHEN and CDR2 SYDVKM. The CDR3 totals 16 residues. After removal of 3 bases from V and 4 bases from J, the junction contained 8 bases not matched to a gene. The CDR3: CASSFGDRGYSYGYTF. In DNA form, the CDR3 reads TGTGCCAGCAGTTTTGGGGACAGGGGATATTCCTATGGCTACACCTTC.

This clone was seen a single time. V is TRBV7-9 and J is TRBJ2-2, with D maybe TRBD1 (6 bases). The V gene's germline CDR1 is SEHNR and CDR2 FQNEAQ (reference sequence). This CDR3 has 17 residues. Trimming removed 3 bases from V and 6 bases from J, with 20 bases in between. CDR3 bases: TGTGCCAGCAGCTTTACAACAGGGCACCTAGCCGCCGGGGAGCTGTTTTTT. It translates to CASSFTTGHLAAGELFF.

The CDR3, as DNA: TGCGCCAGCAGTGAGTGGAGAGGCACAGATACGCAGTATTTT. Its protein product is CASSEWRGTDTQYF. V usage is TRBV10-1 and J usage is TRBJ2-3; D unclear. The CDR3 sequence is 14 residues long. The V gene's germline CDR1 is WNHNN and CDR2 SYGVQD (reference sequence). Trimming cost V 1 base and J 1 base, with 6 bases left between them.

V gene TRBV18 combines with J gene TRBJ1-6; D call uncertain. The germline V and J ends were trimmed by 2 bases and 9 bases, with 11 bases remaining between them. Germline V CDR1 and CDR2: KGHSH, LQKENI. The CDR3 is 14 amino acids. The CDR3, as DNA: TGTGCCAGCTCACCAGCTAGGGAGATTTCACCCCTCCACTTT. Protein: CASSPAREISPLHF.